This TCR beta chain was sequenced during a study of memory CD4+ T cells and cytomegalovirus serostatus. How the authors handled the data: After removing out-of-frame reads, approximately 2.2 million distinct TCRbeta sequences remained. Profiled with immunoSEQ multiplex PCR; TCRdb holds only in-frame clones, not every one. V, J and clone size are those of that table, while D and trimming were read from the DNA. The table lists some 48,000 clones, about three quarters of them singletons. Single viable CD3+CD4+CD8-CD45RO+ cells were sorted as the memory CD4+ T cells. CMV serostatus came from serum IgG against pp150, pp28, p38, p52. The clonotype comes from an adult in good health and CMV-seronegative. Input material: memory CD4+ T cells from blood.

DNA of the CDR3: TGTGCCAGTAGTAACCGGGACAGCCGAAGGGGCTACACCTTC. Encoded protein: CASSNRDSRRGYTF. This chain links TRBV19 with TRBJ1-2; TRBD1 matches at 7 bases. From germline, CDR1 is LNHDA and CDR2 SQIVND (reference sequence). The CDR3 length is 14 residues. The V and J ends lost 4 bases and 8 bases, in that order; junction bases with no gene match: 10. Based on the CDR3 plus reference TRBV19 and TRBJ1-2, the full variable domain is DGGITQSPKYLFRKEGQNVTLSCEQNLNHDAMYWYRQDPGQGLRLIYYSQIVNDFQKGDIAEGYSVSREKKESFPLTVTSAQKNPTAFYLCASSNRDSRRGYTFGSGTRLTVV.